A single sample is the source of the 13 T cell receptor beta chains below, sequenced in a study of neurological immune-mediated disorders. TCRdb reprocessed the 5' RACE reads with MiXCR, giving one entry per CDR3 protein. This table has just over 20,000 distinct CDR3 sequences, around 16% appearing once. The sequenced sample consisted of CD8+ T cells from blood. Source of these receptors: a woman aged 18-35 years with multiple sclerosis.

The table lists this clonotype with a count of one. The chain links TRBV24-1 to TRBJ2-7; 9 nucleotides agree with TRBD1. The CDR3 extends over 15 amino acids. V was pared by 3 bases and J by 8 bases, with 10 bases of the junction left unmatched. The V gene's germline CDR1 is KGHDR and CDR2 SFDVKD. CDR3 sequence: CATSDQGTGNNKQYF. The CDR3 region has the DNA TGTGCCACCAGTGATCAAGGGACAGGGAATAATAAGCAGTACTTC.

In the case of this clonotype: The junction and the germline gene differ at one end; a read error may be behind it. CDR3 amino acids: CASSPAGAGQAQHF. The CDR3 bases are TGTGCCAGCAGCCCGGCAGGGGCAGGTCAGGCCCAGCATTTT. V and J are TRBV6-2 or TRBV6-3 and TRBJ1-5; D is perhaps TRBD1 (6 bases). From germline, CDR1 is MNHEY and CDR2 SVGEGT. The CDR3 spans 14 residues.

This clonotype was seen repeatedly, ten times or more. The rearrangement joins TRBV19 to TRBJ2-1; the D is unclear. This CDR3 is 12 amino acids long. The V gene lost 3 bases and the J gene lost 3 bases, with 3 bases spanning the gap. Germline values: CDR1 LNHDA, CDR2 SQIVND (reference sequence). The CDR3 coding sequence is TGTGCCAGTAGTATTGGCTACAATGAGCAGTTCTTC. Translating it yields CASSIGYNEQFF.

The table lists this clonotype with many counts. The chain recombines TRBV29-1 with TRBJ1-2, with D possibly TRBD1 on 5 matching bases. V was trimmed by 3 bases and J by 2 bases, leaving 16 bases between them. Germline V gene data show CDR1 as SQVTM and CDR2 as ANQGSEA. The CDR3 totals 15 residues. In nucleotides, the CDR3 is TGCAGCGTTGACCCAGCAATCGCAGGGAACTATGGCTACACCTTC. Residues: CSVDPAIAGNYGYTF. The complete variable domain, with remaining parts taken from reference TRBV29-1 and TRBJ1-2, reads SAVISQKPSRDICQRGTSLTIQCQVDSQVTMMFWYRQQPGQSLTLIATANQGSEATYESGFVIDKFPISRPNLTFSTLTVSNMSPEDSSIYLCSVDPAIAGNYGYTFGSGTRLTVV.

This clonotype is termed medium-sized (0.01 to 0.1%). V and J are TRBV10-3 and TRBJ1-5; D not certain. CDR3 length: 15 amino acids. Deletions cut 4 bases from V and 7 bases from J, with 17 bases between. The germline gives CDR1 ENHRY, CDR2 SYGVKD. Here the CDR3 reads CAISVSGRLDQPQHF. The CDR3 coding sequence is TGTGCCATCAGTGTGTCGGGTAGGCTTGACCAGCCCCAGCATTTT.

This chain links TRBV7-6 with TRBJ2-6; 7 bases align to TRBD2. Germline V gives CDR1 SGHVS, CDR2 FNYEAQ. V dropped 1 base and J dropped 10; count of bases not matched to a gene: 7. This CDR3 has 15 amino acids. The CDR3 spells CASSLEGTTWNVLTF. Here the CDR3 DNA reads TGTGCCAGCAGCTTAGAAGGGACTACATGGAACGTCCTGACTTTC. The variable domain in full, completed from reference TRBV7-6 and TRBJ2-6, reads GAGVSQSPRYKVTKRGQDVALRCDPISGHVSLYWYRQALGQGPEFLTYFNYEAQQDKSGLPNDRFSAERPEGSISTLTIQRTEQRDSAMYRCASSLEGTTWNVLTFGAGSRLTVL.

This clonotype was observed many times. V and J are TRBV7-9 and TRBJ2-2, with 11 nucleotides matching TRBD2. The V segment lost 6 bases and the J segment 6 bases; nucleotides outside the gene matches: 9. The CDR3 runs to 16 residues. Germline CDR1 reads SEHNR; CDR2 reads FQNEAQ (reference sequence). The CDR3: CASRPSGGNFAGELFF. DNA of the CDR3: TGTGCCAGCAGACCTAGCGGGGGGAATTTCGCCGGGGAGCTGTTTTTT.

At least ten counts were recorded for this clonotype. This chain connects TRBV28 to TRBJ1-1, with 7 bases that match TRBD1. V dropped 5 bases and J dropped 5; count of bases not matched to a gene: 14. Germline CDR1 is MDHEN and CDR2 is SYDVKM. CDR3 length: 16 residues. The CDR3 nucleotides read TGTGCCAGCAGTCCCCTTACCTCGACAGGGTTAACTGAAGCTTTCTTT. This encodes CASSPLTSTGLTEAFF. Drawing the rest from reference TRBV28 and TRBJ1-1, the complete variable domain is DVKVTQSSRYLVKRTGEKVFLECVQDMDHENMFWYRQDPGLGLRLIYFSYDVKMKEKGDIPEGYSVSREKKERFSLILESASTNQTSMYLCASSPLTSTGLTEAFFGQGTRLTVV.

The CDR3 DNA sequence: TGCGCCAGCAGCTTGGGACAGACCTACAATGAGCAGTTCTTC. This codes for CASSLGQTYNEQFF. The J gene is TRBJ2-1, the V gene TRBV5-1; D might be TRBD1 (5 bases). CDR1 is SGHRS and CDR2 is YFSETQ in the germline V gene. CDR3 length equals 14 residues. V gave up 0 bases and J gave up 2 bases, with 6 bases separating them.

This clonotype was seen ten or more times. This sequence joins TRBV11-2 and TRBJ2-1, with 9 bases fitting TRBD2. The V and J ends lost 4 bases and 5 bases, in that order; junction bases with no gene match: 9. The CDR3 is made up of 16 amino acids. CDR1 is SGHAT and CDR2 is FQNNGV in the germline V gene. The CDR3 loop reads CASSSPGLAKHNEQFF. The CDR3 DNA follows: TGTGCCAGCAGCTCACCGGGACTAGCCAAACACAATGAGCAGTTCTTC.

The V call is TRBV15, the J call TRBJ2-7; D gene unclear. Germline loops: CDR1 LNHNV, CDR2 YYDKDF (reference sequence). V lost 3 bases to trimming and J lost 2 bases, with 14 bases between them. CDR3 size: 15 residues. The CDR3 DNA follows: TGTGCCACCAGCAGTGTAGCCACCCAAACCTACGAGCAGTACTTC. Translation gives CATSSVATQTYEQYF.

This clonotype was observed many times. V and J are TRBV12-3 or TRBV12-4 and TRBJ1-5; 8 nucleotides match TRBD1. V trimming: 6 bases; J trimming: 6 bases; junction bases outside the gene matches: 7. CDR3 length equals 14 residues. CDR3 DNA: TGTGCCAGCAGAGACGGACAGGGCTCTCAGCCCCAGCATTTT. This encodes CASRDGQGSQPQHF.

This clonotype was detected many times. The gene calls are TRBV2 and TRBJ2-1, with TRBD2 matching 10 bases. Germline CDR1 is SNHLY and CDR2 is FYNNEI. The junction had 8 bases not matched to a gene; V was cut back by 4 bases and J by 5 bases. CDR3 length: 16 amino acids. For the CDR3, the DNA is TGTGCCAGCAGTGTGCCTAGCGGGAGTGTTAACAATGAGCAGTTCTTC. Translating it yields CASSVPSGSVNNEQFF.